This TCR beta chain was found in a study of blood T cell repertoires in COVID-19. Original data processing: Reference gene primer amplification yielded estimated nucleated cell counts. TCRdb keeps only in-frame clones here, not all; method: immunoSEQ multiplex PCR. That table gives V, J and clone size, and the DNA gave D and trimming. Of roughly 130,000 clones in the sample, more than 75% are singletons; the top ten hold approximately 3.3%. Per germline, CDR1 MNHEY and CDR2 SVGAGI. The length of the CDR3 is 15 residues. V shed 8 bases and J 1 base; nucleotides not matched to a gene: 9. The rearrangement uses TRBV6-5 and TRBJ2-3, with 7 bases identical to TRBD2. The source is a woman between 55 and 75 years old with acute or convalescent COVID-19. Sample: peripheral blood. CDR3 in DNA: TGTGCCAGCGAGGCTGGGGGAGGGGGCACAGATACGCAGTATTTT. Translating it yields CASEAGGGGTDTQYF.